Sequencing of this T cell receptor beta chain was carried out in a study of blood T cell repertoires in COVID-19. The germline gives CDR1 DFQATT, CDR2 SNEGSKA (reference sequence). The germline V and J ends were trimmed by 3 bases and 7 bases, with 16 bases remaining between them. The CDR3 runs 14 residues. The table came from immunoSEQ multiplex PCR; TCRdb's copy has only in-frame clones and leaves some out. Of 250,000 or so clones listed, around 90% are singletons. This clonotype was sampled from a woman aged 60 to 75 with COVID-19, enrolled during active disease. Specimen: peripheral blood. The rearrangement links TRBV20-1 to TRBJ2-1; D may be TRBD1 (5 bases). In DNA, the CDR3 is TGCAGTGCTAGTGCTCGTGGGGCCGTTAATGAGCAGTTCTTC. This sequence encodes CSASARGAVNEQFF.